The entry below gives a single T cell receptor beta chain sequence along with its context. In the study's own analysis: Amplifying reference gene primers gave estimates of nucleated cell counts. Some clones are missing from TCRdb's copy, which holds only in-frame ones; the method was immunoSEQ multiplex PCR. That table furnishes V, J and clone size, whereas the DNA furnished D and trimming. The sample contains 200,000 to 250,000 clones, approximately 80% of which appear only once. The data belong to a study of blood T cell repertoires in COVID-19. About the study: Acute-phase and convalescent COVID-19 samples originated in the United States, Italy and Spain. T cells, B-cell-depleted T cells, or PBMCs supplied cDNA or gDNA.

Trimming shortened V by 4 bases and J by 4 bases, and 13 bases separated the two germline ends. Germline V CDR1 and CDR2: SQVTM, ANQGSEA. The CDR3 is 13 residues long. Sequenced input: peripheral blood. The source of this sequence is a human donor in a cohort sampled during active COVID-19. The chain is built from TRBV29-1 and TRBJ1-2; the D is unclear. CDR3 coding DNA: TGCAGCGTTGGGCTGGGTAAGCGCTATGGCTACACCTTC. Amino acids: CSVGLGKRYGYTF.